Sequencing of this T cell receptor (beta chain) was carried out in a study of cytomegalovirus exposure and HLA in healthy donors. This clone has more than one count but fewer than ten. The donors, nominally healthy at sampling, likely had unrecorded immune exposures. The PCR made use of 60 Vbeta and 13 Jbeta primers. Original data processing: Later work found approximately 87 million unique TCR beta chains, with approximately 12 million shared. Generated by immunoSEQ multiplex PCR, the TCRdb table keeps only in-frame clones and is missing some. The V and J calls and clone size are taken from that table; D and trimming were inferred from the DNA. Of approximately 130,000 clones in the sample, about 9.2% were seen once. The receptor was isolated from a woman between 40 and 55 years old in good health and CMV-seropositive. The sequenced sample consisted of PBMCs.

In DNA form, the CDR3 reads TGTGCCAGTAGTATAGGACAGGGGTATAGATCACCCCTCCACTTT. This encodes CASSIGQGYRSPLHF. The J gene is TRBJ1-6, the V gene TRBV19, with TRBD1 identical over 8 bases. With V trimmed by 1 base and J by 10 bases, 6 bases remained unmatched. CDR1 and CDR2 from the germline V gene are LNHDA and SQIVND (reference sequence). The CDR3 has 15 amino acids.